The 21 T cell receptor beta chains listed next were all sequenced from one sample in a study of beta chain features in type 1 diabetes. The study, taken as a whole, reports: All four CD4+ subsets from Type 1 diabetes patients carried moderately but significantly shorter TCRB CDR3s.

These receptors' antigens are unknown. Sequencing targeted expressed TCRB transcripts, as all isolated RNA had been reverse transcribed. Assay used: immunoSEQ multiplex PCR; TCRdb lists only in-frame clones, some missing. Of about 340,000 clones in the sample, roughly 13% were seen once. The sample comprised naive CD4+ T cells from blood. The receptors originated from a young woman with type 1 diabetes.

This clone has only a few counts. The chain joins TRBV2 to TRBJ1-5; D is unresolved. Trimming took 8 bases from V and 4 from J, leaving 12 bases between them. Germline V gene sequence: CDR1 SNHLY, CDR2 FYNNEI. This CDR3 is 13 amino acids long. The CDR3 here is CASAFGENQPQHF. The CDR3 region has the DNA TGTGCCAGCGCTTTCGGGGAAAATCAGCCCCAGCATTTT. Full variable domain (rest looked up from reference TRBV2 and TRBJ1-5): EPEVTQTPSHQVTQMGQEVILRCVPISNHLYFYWYRQILGQKVEFLVSFYNNEISEKSEIFDDQFSVERPDGSNFTLKIRSTKLEDSAMYFCASAFGENQPQHFGDGTRLSIL.

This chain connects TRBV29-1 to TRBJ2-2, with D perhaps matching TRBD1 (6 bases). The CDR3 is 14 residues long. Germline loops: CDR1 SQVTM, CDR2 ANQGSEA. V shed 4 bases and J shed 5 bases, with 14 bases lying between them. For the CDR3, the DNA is TGCAGCGTTGTGGGGGCCCTGGGAACCGGGGAGCTGTTTTTT. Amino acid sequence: CSVVGALGTGELFF.

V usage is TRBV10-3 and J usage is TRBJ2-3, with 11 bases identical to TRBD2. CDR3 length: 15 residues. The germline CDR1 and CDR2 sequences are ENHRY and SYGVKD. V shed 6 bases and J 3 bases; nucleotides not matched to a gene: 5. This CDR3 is CAIRLAGAGTDTQYF. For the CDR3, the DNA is TGTGCCATCAGACTAGCGGGAGCGGGGACAGATACGCAGTATTTT.

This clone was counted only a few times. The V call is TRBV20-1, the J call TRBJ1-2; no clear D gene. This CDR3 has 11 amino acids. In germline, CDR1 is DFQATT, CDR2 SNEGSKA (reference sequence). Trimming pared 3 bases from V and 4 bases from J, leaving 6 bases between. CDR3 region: CSASGSYGYTF. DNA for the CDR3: TGCAGTGCTAGTGGGAGCTATGGCTACACCTTC.

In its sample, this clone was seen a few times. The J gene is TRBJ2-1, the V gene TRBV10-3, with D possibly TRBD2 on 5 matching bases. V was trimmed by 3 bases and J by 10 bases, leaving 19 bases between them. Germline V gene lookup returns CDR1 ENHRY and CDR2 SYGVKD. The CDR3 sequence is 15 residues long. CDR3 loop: CAISEFVASGGEQFF. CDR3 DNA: TGTGCCATCAGTGAATTCGTAGCTTCAGGAGGCGAGCAGTTCTTC.

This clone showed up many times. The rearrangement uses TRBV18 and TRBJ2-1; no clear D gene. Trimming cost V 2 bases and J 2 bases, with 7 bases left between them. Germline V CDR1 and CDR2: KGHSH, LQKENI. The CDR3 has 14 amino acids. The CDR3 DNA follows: TGTGCCAGCTCACCATTGATAGCCTACAATGAGCAGTTCTTC. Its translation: CASSPLIAYNEQFF.

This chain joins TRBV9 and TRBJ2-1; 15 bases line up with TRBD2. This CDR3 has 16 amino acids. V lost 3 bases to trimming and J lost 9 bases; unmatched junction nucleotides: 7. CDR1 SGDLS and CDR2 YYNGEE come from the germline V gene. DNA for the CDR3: TGTGCCAGCAGCGCCAGGACTAGCGGGAGGGCGGGTGAGCAGTTCTTC. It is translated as CASSARTSGRAGEQFF.

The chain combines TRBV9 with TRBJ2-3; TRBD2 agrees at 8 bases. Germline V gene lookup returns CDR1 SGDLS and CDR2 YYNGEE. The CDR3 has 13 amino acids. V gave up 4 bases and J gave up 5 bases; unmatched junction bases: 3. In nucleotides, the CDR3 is TGTGCCAGCAGCTACGCGGGAGGAGATACGCAGTATTTT. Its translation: CASSYAGGDTQYF.

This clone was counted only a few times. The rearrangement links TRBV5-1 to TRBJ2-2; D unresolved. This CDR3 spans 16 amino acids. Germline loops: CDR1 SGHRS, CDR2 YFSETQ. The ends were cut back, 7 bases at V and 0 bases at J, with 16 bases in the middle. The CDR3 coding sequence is TGCGCCAGCGTAGAATCGGGTACACCGAACACCGGGGAGCTGTTTTTT. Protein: CASVESGTPNTGELFF.

CDR3 coding DNA: TGTGCCAGCAGTGAAGGGTCCTATACCACAGATACGCAGTATTTT. Protein product: CASSEGSYTTDTQYF. The chain is built from TRBV2 and TRBJ2-3; D call uncertain. This CDR3 contains 15 residues. Germline V gives CDR1 SNHLY, CDR2 FYNNEI. V dropped 1 base and J dropped 2 bases, with 10 bases sitting between them.

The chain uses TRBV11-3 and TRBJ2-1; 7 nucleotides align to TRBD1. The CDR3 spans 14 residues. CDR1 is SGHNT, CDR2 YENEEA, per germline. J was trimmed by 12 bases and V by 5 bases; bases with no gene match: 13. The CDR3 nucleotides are TGTGCCAGCAGCCCTCCCCCAACAGGGGATGCGCAGTTCTTC. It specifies CASSPPPTGDAQFF.

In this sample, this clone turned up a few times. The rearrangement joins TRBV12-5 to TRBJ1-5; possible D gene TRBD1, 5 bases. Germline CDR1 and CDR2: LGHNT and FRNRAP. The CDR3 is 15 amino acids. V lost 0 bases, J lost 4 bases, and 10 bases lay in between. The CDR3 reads CASGLVGTGNQPQHF. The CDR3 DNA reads TGTGCTAGTGGTTTGGTAGGGACTGGGAATCAGCCCCAGCATTTT.

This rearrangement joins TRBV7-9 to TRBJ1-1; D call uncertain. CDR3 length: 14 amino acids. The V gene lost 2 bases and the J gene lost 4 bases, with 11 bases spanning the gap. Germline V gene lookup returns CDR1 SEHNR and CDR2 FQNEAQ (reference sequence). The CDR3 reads CASSLRRRGTEAFF. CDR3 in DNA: TGTGCCAGCAGCTTACGGAGGAGAGGCACTGAAGCTTTCTTT. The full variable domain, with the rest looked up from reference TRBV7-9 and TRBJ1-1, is DTGVSQNPRHKITKRGQNVTFRCDPISEHNRLYWYRQTLGQGPEFLTYFQNEAQLEKSRLLSDRFSAERPKGSFSTLEIQRTEQGDSAMYLCASSLRRRGTEAFFGQGTRLTVV.

CDR3 sequence reads: CASSPLSNQPQHF. CDR3 DNA sequence: TGTGCCAGCAGTCCCTTAAGCAATCAGCCCCAGCATTTT. This chain uses TRBV6-5 with TRBJ1-5; no definite D call. The V end was cut by 5 bases, the J end by 1 base, with 6 bases between. The CDR3 extends over 13 amino acids. Germline V gives CDR1 MNHEY, CDR2 SVGAGI.

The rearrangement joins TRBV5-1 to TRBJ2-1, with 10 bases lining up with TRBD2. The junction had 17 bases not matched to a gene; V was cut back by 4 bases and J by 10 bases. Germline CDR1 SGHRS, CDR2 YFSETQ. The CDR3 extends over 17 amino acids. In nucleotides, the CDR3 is TGCGCCAGCAGCAAGATTCCTAGCGGGAGTGAGGCTGGAGAGCAGTTCTTC. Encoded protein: CASSKIPSGSEAGEQFF.

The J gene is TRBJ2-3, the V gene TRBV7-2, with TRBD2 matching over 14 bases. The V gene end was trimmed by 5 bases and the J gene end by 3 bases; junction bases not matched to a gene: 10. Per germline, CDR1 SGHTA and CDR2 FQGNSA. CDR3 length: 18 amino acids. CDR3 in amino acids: CASSLTRTSGRRTDTQYF. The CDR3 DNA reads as TGTGCCAGCAGCCTCACCCGGACTAGCGGGAGGAGAACAGATACGCAGTATTTT.

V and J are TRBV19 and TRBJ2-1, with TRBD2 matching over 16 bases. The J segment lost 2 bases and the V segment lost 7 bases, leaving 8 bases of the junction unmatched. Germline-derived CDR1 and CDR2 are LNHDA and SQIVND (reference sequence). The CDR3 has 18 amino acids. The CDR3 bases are TGTGCCAGTACCAGGGGACTAGCGGGAGGGGAGGCCTACAATGAGCAGTTCTTC. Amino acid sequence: CASTRGLAGGEAYNEQFF.

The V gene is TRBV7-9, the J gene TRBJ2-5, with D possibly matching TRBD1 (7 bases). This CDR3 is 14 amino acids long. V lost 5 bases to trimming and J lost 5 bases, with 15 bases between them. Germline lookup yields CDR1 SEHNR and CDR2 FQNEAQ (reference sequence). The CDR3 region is CASSQGGAGETQYF. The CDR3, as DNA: TGTGCCAGCAGCCAAGGGGGCGCGGGGGAGACCCAGTACTTC.

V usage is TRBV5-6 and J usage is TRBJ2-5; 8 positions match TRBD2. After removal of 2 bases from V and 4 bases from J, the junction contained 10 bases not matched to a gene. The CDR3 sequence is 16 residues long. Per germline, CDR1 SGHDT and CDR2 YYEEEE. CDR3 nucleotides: TGTGCCAGCAGCTTCACCCCGGGACGGGAGGGAGAGACCCAGTACTTC. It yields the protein CASSFTPGREGETQYF.

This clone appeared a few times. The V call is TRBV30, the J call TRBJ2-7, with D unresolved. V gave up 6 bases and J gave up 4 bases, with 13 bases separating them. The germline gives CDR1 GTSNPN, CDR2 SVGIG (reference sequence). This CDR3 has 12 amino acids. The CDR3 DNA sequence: TGTGCCTGTCAACTCACTCCTTACGAGCAGTACTTC. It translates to CACQLTPYEQYF.

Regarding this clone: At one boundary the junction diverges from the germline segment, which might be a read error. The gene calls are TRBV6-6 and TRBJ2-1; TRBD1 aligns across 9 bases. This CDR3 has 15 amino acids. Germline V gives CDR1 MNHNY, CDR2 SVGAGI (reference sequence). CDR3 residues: CASSYKGQGYNEQFF. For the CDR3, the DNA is TGCGCCAGCAGCTACAAGGGACAGGGCTACAATGAGCAGTTCTTC.